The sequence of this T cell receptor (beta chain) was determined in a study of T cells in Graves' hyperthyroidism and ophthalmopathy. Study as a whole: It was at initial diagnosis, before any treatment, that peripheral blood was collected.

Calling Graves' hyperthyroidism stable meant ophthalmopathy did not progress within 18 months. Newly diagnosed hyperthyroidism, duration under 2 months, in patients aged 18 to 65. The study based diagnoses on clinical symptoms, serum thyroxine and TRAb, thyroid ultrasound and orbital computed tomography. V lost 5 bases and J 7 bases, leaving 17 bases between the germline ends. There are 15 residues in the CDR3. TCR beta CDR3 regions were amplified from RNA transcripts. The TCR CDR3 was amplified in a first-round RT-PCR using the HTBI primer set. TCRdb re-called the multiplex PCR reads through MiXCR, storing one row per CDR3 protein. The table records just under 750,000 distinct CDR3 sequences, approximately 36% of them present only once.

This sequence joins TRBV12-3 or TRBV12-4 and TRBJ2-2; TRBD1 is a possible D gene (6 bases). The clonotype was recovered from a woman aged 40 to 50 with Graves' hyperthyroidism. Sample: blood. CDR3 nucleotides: TGTGCCAGCAGTATGGAGGAGCAAGGGGGCGGGGAGCTGTTTTTT. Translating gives CASSMEEQGGGELFF.